What follows are 14 T cell receptor beta chains derived from one specimen sequenced in a study of shared clonotypes between healthy human individuals. Here immunoSEQ multiplex PCR was the method, and the copy in TCRdb shows in-frame clones only, minus some. The sample lists some 500,000 clones, roughly 78% seen once, with 9.5% to 15% in the top ten. The sequencing input was PBMCs. These TCRs come from a woman aged 40 to 50 in good health. Some clones in this sample may be carry-over from other donors' samples.

The J gene is TRBJ2-7, the V gene TRBV10-2; TRBD2 matches at 7 bases. Germline CDR1 and CDR2: WSHSY and SAAADI. V dropped 7 bases and J dropped 4; count of bases not matched to a gene: 4. The CDR3 sequence is 12 residues long. The CDR3 region is CASTPSGYEQYF. The DNA of the CDR3 is TGCGCCAGCACCCCTAGCGGATACGAGCAGTACTTC.

The genes are TRBV5-4 and TRBJ2-5, with TRBD2 matching 10 bases. CDR1 and CDR2 (germline): SGHNT, YYREEE (reference sequence). The junction had 9 bases not matched to a gene; V was cut back by 0 bases and J by 7 bases. The CDR3 covers 16 residues. The DNA of the CDR3 is TGTGCCAGCAGCTTGGGGGGACTAGCGAGAGGCGGGACCCAGTACTTC. Translating gives CASSLGGLARGGTQYF.

The V call is TRBV5-4, the J call TRBJ2-3; 14 bases align to TRBD2. The CDR3 is 15 residues long. The germline V gene has CDR1 SGHNT and CDR2 YYREEE (reference sequence). The trim removed 4 bases at V and 6 bases at J, leaving 4 bases unmatched. CDR3 sequence: CASSGGLAGADTQYF. The CDR3 nucleotides are TGTGCCAGCAGCGGGGGACTAGCGGGAGCGGATACGCAGTATTTT.

The V call is TRBV2, the J call TRBJ2-7; TRBD1 aligns across 10 bases. J gave up 4 bases and V 8 bases, and 8 bases lay outside the gene matches. Germline values: CDR1 SNHLY, CDR2 FYNNEI. The CDR3 is made up of 14 amino acids. Here the CDR3 reads CASEGGTGEYEQYF. The CDR3 nucleotides read TGTGCCAGCGAGGGGGGGACAGGGGAATACGAGCAGTACTTC.

This clone has a single count. V usage is TRBV28 and J usage is TRBJ2-5; 7 bases align to TRBD2. V gave up 6 bases and J gave up 7 bases; unmatched junction bases: 11. The germline CDR1 and CDR2 sequences are MDHEN and SYDVKM. The CDR3 contains 14 residues. The CDR3 DNA follows: TGTGCCAGCAGAGCGTGGGCTAGCGGCAGGACCCAGTACTTC. Amino acids: CASRAWASGRTQYF.

This chain joins TRBV5-1 and TRBJ2-1; TRBD2 might be the D (5 bases). V was pared by 2 bases and J by 1 base, with 10 bases between. This CDR3 region has 15 residues. Germline V gives CDR1 SGHRS, CDR2 YFSETQ. The CDR3, as DNA: TGCGCCAGCAGCTTTGCGGTAGCGTCCTACAATGAGCAGTTCTTC. Protein product: CASSFAVASYNEQFF.

The rearrangement joins TRBV7-9 to TRBJ2-3; 9 positions agree with TRBD2. Per the germline V gene, CDR1 is SEHNR and CDR2 is FQNEAQ (reference sequence). J lost 2 bases, V lost 3 bases, and 3 bases had no gene match. The CDR3 sequence is 15 residues long. CDR3 sequence (DNA): TGTGCCAGCAGCTTCGGGACTAGCCTCACAGATACGCAGTATTTT. Amino acids: CASSFGTSLTDTQYF.

The chain combines TRBV5-1 with TRBJ1-1; TRBD1 might be the D (5 bases). V was trimmed by 3 bases and J by 5 bases, leaving 17 bases between them. CDR1 is SGHRS, CDR2 YFSETQ, per germline. The CDR3 is 15 residues long. The CDR3, as DNA: TGCGCCAGCAGCTCAGGGATTCGCAGCAGGACTGAAGCTTTCTTT. This sequence encodes CASSSGIRSRTEAFF.

This chain links TRBV5-1 with TRBJ2-5; TRBD1 matches 7 bases. The CDR3 is 14 residues long. Germline assignment: CDR1 SGHRS and CDR2 YFSETQ. Germline trimming cut 2 bases from V and 2 bases from J; bases unmatched to any gene: 3. The CDR3 protein is CASSLQGSQETQYF. DNA for the CDR3: TGCGCCAGCAGCTTACAGGGGTCTCAAGAGACCCAGTACTTC.

This sequence joins TRBV4-1 and TRBJ1-5, with 9 bases fitting TRBD1. J was trimmed by 5 bases and V by 2 bases; bases with no gene match: 7. Germline CDR1 is MGHRA and CDR2 is YSYEKL. The CDR3 totals 16 residues. Written as DNA, the CDR3 is TGCGCCAGCAGCCAATTTGGACAGGGGCAGGATCAGCCCCAGCATTTT. It codes for CASSQFGQGQDQPQHF.

The genes are TRBV9 and TRBJ2-1, with D perhaps matching TRBD1 (5 bases). The V end lost 0 bases, the J end lost 10 bases, and 14 bases lay between the germline ends. The germline V gene encodes CDR1 SGDLS and CDR2 YYNGEE. CDR3 length: 14 amino acids. The CDR3 region is CASSVASQGREQFF. Written as DNA, the CDR3 is TGTGCCAGCAGCGTAGCTTCTCAGGGTAGGGAGCAGTTCTTC.

V usage is TRBV11-2 and J usage is TRBJ1-2; 8 nucleotides align to TRBD1. The V gene end was trimmed by 3 bases and the J gene end by 6 bases; junction bases not matched to a gene: 3. Germline CDR1 reads SGHAT; CDR2 reads FQNNGV. The length of the CDR3 is 13 residues. The CDR3 reads CASSFVTGDGYTF. The CDR3 DNA reads TGTGCCAGCAGCTTCGTGACAGGGGATGGCTACACCTTC.

This clone was recorded once. The chain carries TRBV11-3 and TRBJ1-1, with TRBD1 as a possible D gene (5 bases). V shed 4 bases and J shed 0 bases, with 9 bases lying between them. Germline V gene sequence: CDR1 SGHNT, CDR2 YENEEA. The CDR3 sequence is 14 residues long. The CDR3 coding sequence is TGTGCCAGCAGCTCCGACAGTCTGAACACTGAAGCTTTCTTT. This codes for CASSSDSLNTEAFF.

The table lists this clone with a count of one. This sequence joins TRBV19 and TRBJ2-7; TRBD1 is a possible D gene (6 bases). The CDR3 sequence is 14 residues long. Trimming removed 5 bases from V and 2 bases from J, with 13 bases in between. The V gene's germline CDR1 is LNHDA and CDR2 SQIVND (reference sequence). The DNA for the CDR3 is TGTGCCAGTAGTGGCCCGACAGGAACCTACGAGCAGTACTTC. It codes for CASSGPTGTYEQYF.